Listed here is a single TCR beta chain. The record originates from a study of shared clonotypes between healthy human individuals. V was cut by 5 bases and J by 0 bases, with 13 bases left in between. CDR3 length: 16 amino acids. Germline V gives CDR1 SGHAT, CDR2 FQNNGV. Measured with immunoSEQ multiplex PCR; TCRdb has only the in-frame clones, and not every one. This repertoire shows around 2.5 million clones, approximately 93% found once; its top ten account for 0.36%. The sequenced sample consisted of naive CD4+ T cells from PBMCs. Specified subset: CD45RA+ positively selected. This chain joins TRBV11-2 and TRBJ1-4; possibly TRBD1 for D (6 bases). This clonotype was sampled from a man between 18 and 29 years old in good health. Some clones in this sample may be carry-over from other donors' samples. The CDR3 here is CASSTTGTATNEKLFF. In DNA form, the CDR3 reads TGTGCCAGCAGCACCACAGGGACCGCAACTAATGAAAAACTGTTTTTT.